This TCR beta chain was observed in a study of human T cells and chemical hapten exposure. Germline-derived CDR1 and CDR2 are LGHNT and FRNRAP. Trimming took 6 bases from V and 8 from J, leaving 23 bases between them. The CDR3 has 16 amino acids. TCRdb ran MiXCR on the RACE reads and lists one entry per CDR3 protein. The top ten hold approximately 7% of the sample, which has 25,000 to 30,000 distinct CDR3 sequences, 8% to 9.5% seen once. Time point reported: patch test 2, 6 weeks after DPC sensitization. The sample's treatment: therapeutic diphenylcyclopropenone sensitization with weekly scalp DPC. This clonotype was seen only a few times.

This receptor was obtained from a man aged 25 to 45 with alopecia areata. Some clones in this sample may be carry-over from other donors' samples. This chain links TRBV12-5 with TRBJ2-1; D gene unclear. The material sequenced was whole blood, taken in connection with sensitization to the hapten diphenylcyclopropenone (DPC). This chain's CDR3 is CASGSPASSTPYEQFF. DNA of the CDR3: TGTGCTAGTGGCTCCCCGGCGTCAAGCACCCCGTATGAGCAGTTCTTC.